The rows below give T cell receptor beta chains drawn from one sample of a study of cytomegalovirus exposure and HLA in healthy donors. This table comes from immunoSEQ multiplex PCR, and its TCRdb copy is limited to in-frame clones, with some not included. The table records about 91,000 clones, 85% to 90% of them present only once. Sequenced: PBMCs. The source of these receptors is a young man in good health and CMV-seronegative. CDR3s include the opening cysteine and the closing phenylalanine or tryptophan. The D gene is left open where the match is weak. Clone size is stated in some rows and not others, as once, few, many or a class when expanded.

V: TRBV13; J: TRBJ2-5; D: TRBD2; size: .; DNA: TGTGCCAGCAGCCTCCTACTAGCGAGGAAGCAACAGACCCAGTACTTC; CDR3: CASSLLLARKQQTQYF
V: TRBV9; J: TRBJ2-7; D: TRBD2; size: .; DNA: TGTGCCAGCAGCGCGGGGACTAGCGGGAGCTACGAGCAGTACTTC; CDR3: CASSAGTSGSYEQYF
V: TRBV7-9; J: TRBJ1-2; D: TRBD1; size: .; DNA: TGTGCCAGCAGCTTTACCAACCTCGGACAGGGGGCGAGTGGCTACACCTTC; CDR3: CASSFTNLGQGASGYTF
V: TRBV5-1; J: TRBJ1-2; D: TRBD1; size: few; DNA: TGCGCCAGCAGCTTTACCGGGACAGGGGGCGTAACTAACTATGGCTACACCTTC; CDR3: CASSFTGTGGVTNYGYTF
V: TRBV7-9; J: TRBJ1-2; D: TRBD1; size: .; DNA: TGTGCCAGCACAAAACAGGGGCTCTATGGCTACACCTTC; CDR3: CASTKQGLYGYTF
V: TRBV6-5; J: TRBJ2-7; D: TRBD2; size: once; DNA: TGTGCCAGCACGGCTAGCGGGAGCTACGAGCAGTACTTC; CDR3: CASTASGSYEQYF
V: TRBV13; J: TRBJ1-2; D: TRBD1; size: once; DNA: TGTGCCAGCAGCCGACAGGGGGGTTCCTATGGCTACACCTTC; CDR3: CASSRQGGSYGYTF
V: TRBV19; J: TRBJ2-1; D: TRBD2; size: .; DNA: TGTGCCAGTAGTATTCTAGCGGGAGGTGGTTGGGAGCAGTTCTTC; CDR3: CASSILAGGGWEQFF
V: TRBV5-4; J: TRBJ2-1; D: TRBD2; size: .; DNA: TGTGCCAGCAGCCAACCTAGCGGGAGCTCCTACAATGAGCAGTTCTTC; CDR3: CASSQPSGSSYNEQFF
V: TRBV25-1; J: TRBJ2-3; D: TRBD1; size: .; DNA: TGTGCCAGCAGTGAATCCATCGGACAGGGCACAGATACGCAGTATTTT; CDR3: CASSESIGQGTDTQYF
V: TRBV2; J: TRBJ2-7; D: TRBD1; size: .; DNA: TGTGCCAGCAGGGGATTAACCGGACAGGAGGCCTACGAGCAGTACTTC; CDR3: CASRGLTGQEAYEQYF
V: TRBV4-3; J: TRBJ1-3; D: .; size: .; DNA: TGCGCCAGCAGCCAAACAACAGGAGGAAACACCATATATTTT; CDR3: CASSQTTGGNTIYF
V: TRBV28; J: TRBJ2-7; D: .; size: once; DNA: TGTGCCAGCCGAAAAAGGCAGGGGAATAGGGACGAGCAGTACTTC; CDR3: CASRKRQGNRDEQYF
V: TRBV29-1; J: TRBJ2-5; D: TRBD2; size: .; DNA: TGCAGCGCCGGGTACGGGACTAGCAGCAAAGAGACCCAGTACTTC; CDR3: CSAGYGTSSKETQYF
V: TRBV10-3; J: TRBJ1-3; D: .; size: .; DNA: TGTGCCATCAGTGAGTCGGCTCCTGGAAACACCATATATTTT; CDR3: CAISESAPGNTIYF
V: TRBV5-4; J: TRBJ2-4; D: .; size: once; DNA: TGTGCCAGCAGCTTGGACCCAGGGAAAAACATTCAGTACTTC; CDR3: CASSLDPGKNIQYF
V: TRBV28; J: TRBJ2-7; D: TRBD1; size: .; DNA: TGTGCCAGCAGTTCGCCTACGACAGGGGCCTCCTACGAGCAGTACTTC; CDR3: CASSSPTTGASYEQYF
V: TRBV28; J: TRBJ1-1; D: .; size: .; DNA: TGTGCCAGCAGAACCCCGCGGGGGGGACCGAACACTGAAGCTTTCTTT; CDR3: CASRTPRGGPNTEAFF
V: TRBV6-1; J: TRBJ1-5; D: TRBD1; size: .; DNA: TGTGCCAGCAGTGAATACCACAGGGGCGAACTTAGCAATCAGCCCCAGCATTTT; CDR3: CASSEYHRGELSNQPQHF
V: TRBV14; J: TRBJ1-3; D: .; size: .; DNA: TGTGCCAGCAGCCCTAAGGGGCTACCTGGAAACACCATATATTTT; CDR3: CASSPKGLPGNTIYF
V: TRBV9; J: TRBJ2-3; D: .; size: .; DNA: TGTGCCAGCAGCGTTTCCGTCGGGGGACTCTTTTTT; CDR3: CASSVSVGGLFF
V: TRBV6-6; J: TRBJ2-1; D: TRBD2; size: .; DNA: TGTGCCAGCAGCGGAGGGAGGGCTCACAATGAGCAGTTCTTC; CDR3: CASSGGRAHNEQFF
V: TRBV9; J: TRBJ2-3; D: .; size: .; DNA: TGTGCCAGCAGCGTAGATACACGAAGCACAGATACGCAGTATTTT; CDR3: CASSVDTRSTDTQYF
V: TRBV20-1; J: TRBJ1-1; D: .; size: .; DNA: TGCAGTGCTAGACGGGTCACTGAAGCTTTCTTT; CDR3: CSARRVTEAFF
V: TRBV7-2; J: TRBJ2-7; D: .; size: .; DNA: TGTGCCAGCAGCTTATACAGGGCTGGGGAGCAGTACTTC; CDR3: CASSLYRAGEQYF
V: TRBV11-2; J: TRBJ2-7; D: .; size: .; DNA: TGTGCCAGCACCCGTACCTACGAGCAGTACTTC; CDR3: CASTRTYEQYF
V: TRBV30; J: TRBJ1-5; D: .; size: .; DNA: TGTGCCTGGACAGGTCATCAGGGCCAGCCCCAGCATTTT; CDR3: CAWTGHQGQPQHF
V: TRBV6-5; J: TRBJ2-5; D: .; size: .; DNA: TGTGCCAGCAGTTACAACCCTGACATCCAAGAGACCCAGTACTTC; CDR3: CASSYNPDIQETQYF
V: TRBV5-1; J: TRBJ2-3; D: TRBD1; size: .; DNA: TGCGCCAGCAGCCTGGGCGACAGGGGGCGCCCAGATACGCAGTATTTT; CDR3: CASSLGDRGRPDTQYF
V: TRBV29-1; J: TRBJ1-2; D: .; size: .; DNA: TGCAGCGTTGGGAACAGTAACTATGGCTACACCTTC; CDR3: CSVGNSNYGYTF
V: TRBV28; J: TRBJ1-4; D: .; size: .; DNA: TGTGCCAGCAGGACAGCTAAAGGGCGCAATGAAAAACTGTTTTTT; CDR3: CASRTAKGRNEKLFF
V: TRBV29-1; J: TRBJ1-1; D: .; size: .; DNA: TGCAGCGTTACTGAGTGGGCTGCATCGAACACTGAAGCTTTCTTT; CDR3: CSVTEWAASNTEAFF
V: TRBV7-2; J: TRBJ2-1; D: TRBD2; size: .; DNA: TGTGCCAGCAGCTTATTAGCGGGGGATTACAATGAGCAGTTCTTC; CDR3: CASSLLAGDYNEQFF
V: TRBV11-3; J: TRBJ2-2; D: .; size: .; DNA: TGTGCCAGCAGCTTATCCTATGGAGCGATGGAGCTGTTTTTT; CDR3: CASSLSYGAMELFF
V: TRBV5-1; J: TRBJ2-2; D: .; size: .; DNA: TGCGCCAGCAGCTTGAACGGGAACACCGGGGAGCTGTTTTTT; CDR3: CASSLNGNTGELFF
V: TRBV6-5; J: TRBJ1-1; D: .; size: .; DNA: TGTGCCAGCAGTTACGGCGCACAGCATGCCTCCGAAGCTTTCTTT; CDR3: CASSYGAQHASEAFF
V: TRBV11-1; J: TRBJ1-6; D: .; size: .; DNA: TGTGCCAGCACCCTACAGGGCGGTTTGCCTAATTCACCCCTCCACTTT; CDR3: CASTLQGGLPNSPLHF
V: TRBV13; J: TRBJ1-5; D: TRBD1; size: .; DNA: TGTGCCAGCACCTTGGGGACAGGGCATCAGCCCCAGCATTTT; CDR3: CASTLGTGHQPQHF
V: TRBV7-8; J: TRBJ2-5; D: .; size: .; DNA: TGTGCCAGCAGCCTCACAGGGTCCCAAGAGACCCAGTACTTC; CDR3: CASSLTGSQETQYF
V: TRBV5-1; J: TRBJ2-1; D: .; size: .; DNA: TGCGCCAGCAGCTTGGCGCCTCCCGGCTCCTACAATGAGCAGTTCTTC; CDR3: CASSLAPPGSYNEQFF
V: TRBV28; J: TRBJ1-2; D: .; size: .; DNA: TGTGCCAGCAGTTCACCGCCTCCCGCGTATGGCTACACCTTC; CDR3: CASSSPPPAYGYTF
V: TRBV6-1; J: TRBJ2-7; D: TRBD2; size: .; DNA: TGTGCCAGCAACCGGGAGGCGGGATACGAGCAGTACTTC; CDR3: CASNREAGYEQYF
V: TRBV5-4; J: TRBJ2-7; D: TRBD1; size: .; DNA: TGTGCCAGCAGCTCGGACAGGTTCTACGAGCAGTACTTC; CDR3: CASSSDRFYEQYF
V: TRBV4-3; J: TRBJ1-6; D: .; size: .; DNA: TGCGCCAGCAGCCAAGATCGGGCCAGGGGCGTAATATTTCCCCTCCACTTT; CDR3: CASSQDRARGVIFPLHF
V: TRBV7-2; J: TRBJ2-1; D: TRBD2; size: .; DNA: TGTGCCAGCAGCTTAGCGCTAGCGGGAGCGGCTTACAATGAGCAGTTCTTC; CDR3: CASSLALAGAAYNEQFF
V: TRBV19; J: TRBJ1-2; D: TRBD1; size: once; DNA: TGTGCCAGTAGTACCGCCGGGACAGGGGTTCGCTATGGCTACACCTTC; CDR3: CASSTAGTGVRYGYTF
V: TRBV7-9; J: TRBJ2-1; D: .; size: .; DNA: TGTGCCAGCAGCCTTCTTGCACGTACTAGCCTCAATGAGCAGTTCTTC; CDR3: CASSLLARTSLNEQFF
V: TRBV5-1; J: TRBJ1-5; D: TRBD1; size: .; DNA: TGCGCCAGCAGCTTGGGACAGGGTAGCAATCAGCCCCAGCATTTT; CDR3: CASSLGQGSNQPQHF
V: TRBV27; J: TRBJ2-1; D: TRBD1; size: .; DNA: TGTGCCAGCAGTTTATGGGGACAGGCTATGGTATCCTACAATGAGCAGTTCTTC; CDR3: CASSLWGQAMVSYNEQFF
V: TRBV6-5; J: TRBJ2-2; D: .; size: .; DNA: TGTGCCAGCAGTTACGATAGGGGGAACACCGGGGAGCTGTTTTTT; CDR3: CASSYDRGNTGELFF
V: TRBV7-2; J: TRBJ1-6; D: .; size: .; DNA: TGTGCCAGCAGCTTCAGGGGCCGAGGTAATTCACCCCTCCACTTT; CDR3: CASSFRGRGNSPLHF
V: TRBV11-1; J: TRBJ2-7; D: TRBD2; size: .; DNA: TGTGCCAGCAGCTTATCTGGGACTAGCGTCTACGAGCAGTACTTC; CDR3: CASSLSGTSVYEQYF
V: TRBV4-3; J: TRBJ2-7; D: TRBD1; size: .; DNA: TGCGCCAGCAGCCAACAACAGGGGGTACGCTGCGAGCAGTACTTC; CDR3: CASSQQQGVRCEQYF
V: TRBV5-8; J: TRBJ1-5; D: .; size: once; DNA: TGTGCCAGCACTACGATTGGGCCAGGGGTGAATTTAGCTAGCAATCAGCCCCAGCATTTT; CDR3: CASTTIGPGVNLASNQPQHF
V: TRBV6-5; J: TRBJ2-1; D: TRBD2; size: .; DNA: TGTGCCAGCAAACTAGCGGGAAATGAGCAGTTCTTC; CDR3: CASKLAGNEQFF